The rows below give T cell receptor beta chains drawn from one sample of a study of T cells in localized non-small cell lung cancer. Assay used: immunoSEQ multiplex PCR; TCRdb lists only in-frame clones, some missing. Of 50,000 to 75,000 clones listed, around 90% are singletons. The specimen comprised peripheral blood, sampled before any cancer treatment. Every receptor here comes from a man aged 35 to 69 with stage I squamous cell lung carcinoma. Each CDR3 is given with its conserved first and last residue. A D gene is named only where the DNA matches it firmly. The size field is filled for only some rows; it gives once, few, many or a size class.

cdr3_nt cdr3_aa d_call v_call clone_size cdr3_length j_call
TGTGCCAGTAGGAATCGACAGGGGGAAAAACTGTTTTTT CASRNRQGEKLFF TRBD1 TRBV19 - 13 TRBJ1-4
TGTGCCAGCAGCGTAGGAGGGGGTGAGCAGTTCTTC CASSVGGGEQFF - TRBV9 - 12 TRBJ2-1
TGCGCCAGCAGCTTGGGTGGACAGGGGGCAAACGGGGAGCTGTTTTTT CASSLGGQGANGELFF TRBD1 TRBV5-1 - 16 TRBJ2-2
TGTGCCAGCAGCTTGAACGGGCCGAACACCGGGGAGCTGTTTTTT CASSLNGPNTGELFF - TRBV5-4 - 15 TRBJ2-2
TGTGCCAGCAGTGAGCGGGGCTACGAGCAGTACTTC CASSERGYEQYF TRBD2 TRBV28 once 12 TRBJ2-7
TGTGCCAGCAGCTTAAGCTACGAGCAGTACTTC CASSLSYEQYF - TRBV7-2 once 11 TRBJ2-7
TGTGCCAGCAGCCTCGGACAGGGGTCAGATACGCAGTATTTT CASSLGQGSDTQYF TRBD1 TRBV7-3 - 14 TRBJ2-3
TGTGCCAGCAATAGCCACCGAGAACTCTACGAGCAGTACTTC CASNSHRELYEQYF - TRBV28 - 14 TRBJ2-7
TGCGCCAGCAGCATCGGACAGGGAGGAGATACGCAGTATTTT CASSIGQGGDTQYF TRBD1 TRBV5-1 - 14 TRBJ2-3
TGTGCCAGCCGATTTAACAGGGAGGGAGAGACCCAGTACTTC CASRFNREGETQYF - TRBV27 - 14 TRBJ2-5
TGTGCCAGCGCACCCAGGAGGACACCCTACAATGAGCAGTTCTTC CASAPRRTPYNEQFF - TRBV27 - 15 TRBJ2-1
TGCGCCAGCAGCTTGCCATCTCAGAACACTGAAGCTTTCTTT CASSLPSQNTEAFF - TRBV5-1 - 14 TRBJ1-1
TGCGCCAGCAGCCAAGACCACGATGACACTGAAGCTTTCTTT CASSQDHDDTEAFF - TRBV4-1 - 14 TRBJ1-1
TGTGCCAGCAGCTCCGTCCCGGGACCTCGGGGGGTTAGCACAGATACGCAGTATTTT CASSSVPGPRGVSTDTQYF TRBD2 TRBV5-4 few 19 TRBJ2-3
TGTGCCAGCAGTTACCGCGGGGATTGGGCCCTCCACTTT CASSYRGDWALHF - TRBV6-5 - 13 TRBJ1-6
TGTGCCAGCAGCCAACCCGGTAGGGGGCTCGGGTACGAGCAGTACTTC CASSQPGRGLGYEQYF TRBD1 TRBV14 - 16 TRBJ2-7
TGTGCCAGCAGCTCCAAACAGGGCATGATGGCCCAGTACTTC CASSSKQGMMAQYF - TRBV7-2 - 14 TRBJ2-5
TGTGCCAGTAGTCCCCGGGCATACCCCTACGAGCAGTACTTC CASSPRAYPYEQYF - TRBV19 - 14 TRBJ2-7
TGTGCCAGCAGTGAAGGGGTAACGCCGGCTAACTATGGCTACACCTTC CASSEGVTPANYGYTF - TRBV6-1 - 16 TRBJ1-2
TGTGCCAGCAGCTTAGGGAGAGATTACGAGCAGTACTTC CASSLGRDYEQYF - TRBV7-9 - 13 TRBJ2-7
TGCGCCAGCAGCTTCACAGGGGGAACAACCGGGGAGCTGTTTTTT CASSFTGGTTGELFF TRBD1 TRBV5-1 - 15 TRBJ2-2
TGTGCCAGTAGTATCCTGGGGGGAGCAGAAGCAACTGGAAACACCATATATTTT CASSILGGAEATGNTIYF - TRBV19 - 18 TRBJ1-3
TGTGCCAGCTCACCACTTGGACAGAACTATGGCTACACCTTC CASSPLGQNYGYTF - TRBV18 - 14 TRBJ1-2
TGTGCCAGCAGCCCTCCCCGGGGGACAACTGACGAGCAGTACTTC CASSPPRGTTDEQYF - TRBV7-2 - 15 TRBJ2-7
TGTGCCAGTAGTAGCCAGGACAGGGAAGTGCAGCCCCAGCATTTT CASSSQDREVQPQHF TRBD1 TRBV19 - 15 TRBJ1-5
TGTGCCAGCAGTTTAGAGGGTAGCACAGATACGCAGTATTTT CASSLEGSTDTQYF - TRBV28 - 14 TRBJ2-3
TGTGCCAGCAGCCTTAGACAGGCCCTTATTAGCACAGATACGCAGTATTTT CASSLRQALISTDTQYF - TRBV5-4 - 17 TRBJ2-3
TGTGCCAGCCATCAACAGGGACTCACAGATACGCAGTATTTT CASHQQGLTDTQYF - TRBV28 - 14 TRBJ2-3
TGCGCCAGCAGCTTCAACGCCCAAGAGACCCAGTACTTC CASSFNAQETQYF - TRBV5-1 - 13 TRBJ2-5
TGTGCCTGGAGTGTGGGGACTGGTTTCGGGGAGCAGTTCTTC CAWSVGTGFGEQFF - TRBV30 - 14 TRBJ2-1
TGTGCCAGCAGGCCCGGGACATTGGTAGGGCCTGAAGCTTTCTTT CASRPGTLVGPEAFF - TRBV6-5 - 15 TRBJ1-1
TGTGCCAGTACGGGCGGGGTTAGCACAGATACGCAGTATTTT CASTGGVSTDTQYF - TRBV19 - 14 TRBJ2-3
TGTGCCAGCAGTTACGGGGGCGGGAATGAGCAGTTCTTC CASSYGGGNEQFF - TRBV6-5 - 13 TRBJ2-1
TGTGCCAGCAGCTTTGGCTTGTCCTACGAGCAGTACTTC CASSFGLSYEQYF - TRBV13 - 13 TRBJ2-7